A selection of T cell receptor beta chains follows, all from one sample in a study of T cells in Graves' hyperthyroidism and ophthalmopathy. TCRdb re-called the multiplex PCR reads through MiXCR, storing one row per CDR3 protein. The sample has hundreds of thousands of distinct CDR3 sequences, 12% to 15% seen once. Sequencing was carried out using blood. The source is a woman younger than 30 with Graves' hyperthyroidism. CDR3s include the opening cysteine and the closing phenylalanine or tryptophan. The D gene is left open where the match is weak. The listing skips clone size in some rows; elsewhere it reads once, few, many or a size class.

>TRBD2|TRBV20-1|TRBJ2-1|few
TGCAGTGCTGAAAAAGGTACTAGCGACTCCTACAATGAGCAGTTCTTC
CSAEKGTSDSYNEQFF
>.|TRBV6-1|TRBJ1-3|many
TGTGCCAGCAGTACCCGGGACACCCTGGAAAACACCATATATTTT
CASSTRDTLENTIYF
>TRBD1|TRBV20-1|TRBJ2-5|many
TGCAGTGCTGGGGACAGTAGAGGTTGGCAGACCCAGTACTTC
CSAGDSRGWQTQYF
>.|TRBV11-2|TRBJ2-2|.
TGTGCCAGCAGCTTAGTACAGAGTAACACCGGGGAGCTGTTTTTT
CASSLVQSNTGELFF
>.|TRBV29-1|TRBJ2-1|.
TGCAGCGCCGACGGGGATCCCATGGGCAATGAGCAGTTCTTC
CSADGDPMGNEQFF
>.|TRBV12-3/TRBV12-4|TRBJ1-1|many
TGTGCCAGCAGCCCCGTCGGACAGACTGAAGCTTTCTTT
CASSPVGQTEAFF
>.|TRBV30|TRBJ2-6|.
TGTGCCTGGAGTGTTGGGGCCTCTGGGGCCAACGTCCTGACTTTC
CAWSVGASGANVLTF
>TRBD2|TRBV20-1|TRBJ2-1|few
TGCAGTGCTTCGGGACTAGCGGGAGTGTTCTTC
CSASGLAGVFF
>TRBD2|TRBV6-1|TRBJ2-1|few
TGTGCCAGCAGTGATTCGGGGGGGGGATCCTACAATGAGCAGTTCTTC
CASSDSGGGSYNEQFF
>TRBD1|TRBV12-3/TRBV12-4|TRBJ1-2|.
TGTGCCAGCAATCCCGGACAGGGGGCGGGTGGCTACACCTTC
CASNPGQGAGGYTF
>TRBD1|TRBV20-1|TRBJ2-5|many
TGCAGTGCTAGAGGACAGGGGGCTTATCAAGAGACCCAGTACTTC
CSARGQGAYQETQYF
>TRBD2|TRBV4-3|TRBJ2-7|few
TGCGCCAGCAGCCAAAACGCGATACTAGCGGGAGATAGCTACGAGCAGTACTTC
CASSQNAILAGDSYEQYF
>.|TRBV28|TRBJ1-5|many
TGTGCCAGCAGTTTATGGGATAACAATCAGCCCCAGCATTTT
CASSLWDNNQPQHF
>.|TRBV20-1|TRBJ1-1|.
TGCAGTGCTAGAGATCGTGGGGGCATCACTGAAGCTTTCTTT
CSARDRGGITEAFF
>.|TRBV19|TRBJ1-1|.
TGTGCCGTCAGAAGGGCGTTGGGCACTGAAGCTTTCTTT
CAVRRALGTEAFF
>.|TRBV20-1|TRBJ1-1|many
TGCAGTGCCCTGCCCGCGGGGTGGAACACTGAAGCTTTCTTT
CSALPAGWNTEAFF
>.|TRBV7-9|TRBJ2-2|many
TGTGCCAGCAGCAATCGGGACACCGGGGAGCTGTTTTTT
CASSNRDTGELFF
>.|TRBV28|TRBJ1-2|few
TGTGCCAGCAGTTTCGTTAACTATGGCTACACCTTC
CASSFVNYGYTF
>TRBD1|TRBV27|TRBJ1-1|.
TGTGCCAGCAGTCTACAGCGACAGGGAAGAACTGAAGCTTTCTTT
CASSLQRQGRTEAFF
>.|TRBV11-2|TRBJ2-3|many
TGTGCCACTCAGGAGGGGCTAGATACGCAGTATTTT
CATQEGLDTQYF
>.|TRBV15|TRBJ1-5|many
TGTGCCACCAGGAGGGCAAATCAGCCCCAGCATTTT
CATRRANQPQHF
>TRBD1|TRBV18|TRBJ2-5|few
TGTGCCAGCTCACGTCTTCCCCAGGGGACAGTCCAAGAGACCCAGTACTTC
CASSRLPQGTVQETQYF
>TRBD2|TRBV7-8|TRBJ2-1|many
TGTGCCAGCAGCTTATTAAGACTAGCGGGAGTTAGTGAGCAGTTCTTC
CASSLLRLAGVSEQFF
>.|TRBV18|TRBJ2-7|many
TGTGCCAGCTCAGAAACCGGGACAAAATACGAGCAGTACTTC
CASSETGTKYEQYF
>.|TRBV7-9|TRBJ2-5|many
TGTGCCAGCAGCTTAGGGGCCGGCAGGACCCAGTACTTC
CASSLGAGRTQYF
>TRBD2|TRBV9|TRBJ2-7|few
TGTGCCAGCAGTGTCGGACTAGCGGATTACGAGCAGTACTTC
CASSVGLADYEQYF
>.|TRBV9|TRBJ1-2|.
TGTGCCAGCAGCGCACCCACGGGGGGCGACTATGGCTACACCTTC
CASSAPTGGDYGYTF
>TRBD2|TRBV28|TRBJ2-5|many
TGTGCCAGCAGTCGGTCGAGGCGGGAGTCGAGGAGGACCCAGTACTTC
CASSRSRRESRRTQYF
>.|TRBV7-9|TRBJ1-2|.
TGTGCCAGCAGCTTAGGACCCCCCAGGGCAGACTATGGCTACACCTTC
CASSLGPPRADYGYTF
>.|TRBV2|TRBJ1-1|many
TGTGCCAGCAGGGATGGGGGGCTGGGCACTGAAGCTTTCTTT
CASRDGGLGTEAFF
>TRBD1|TRBV27|TRBJ1-4|.
TGTGCCAGCAGTGGGGGGACAGGCCCGAATGAAAAACTGTTTTTT
CASSGGTGPNEKLFF
>.|TRBV2|TRBJ1-6|many
TGTGCCAGCAGTTACGGAGAGCCCCTCCACTTT
CASSYGEPLHF
>.|TRBV6-2/TRBV6-3|TRBJ2-7|once
TGTGCCAGCAAACTTCTTGGGGGTCCGTACAATGAGCAGTACTTC
CASKLLGGPYNEQYF
>.|TRBV19|TRBJ1-1|.
TGTGCCAGTAGTATTGAGCGGGACACTGAAGCTTTCTTT
CASSIERDTEAFF
>.|TRBV12-3/TRBV12-4|TRBJ1-5|.
TGTGCCAGCAGTTTTATAAGCGTCAATCAGCCCCAGCATTTT
CASSFISVNQPQHF
>.|TRBV28|TRBJ2-3|many
TGTGCCACCCGGCGGGACACAGATACGCAGTATTTT
CATRRDTDTQYF
>.|TRBV20-1|TRBJ2-4|many
TGCAGTGCTAGGAAGGTAGCCAAAAACATTCAGTACTTC
CSARKVAKNIQYF
>TRBD1|TRBV27|TRBJ2-7|.
TGTGCCAGCAGTTTCCGGGACAGGCACCACGAGCAGTACTTC
CASSFRDRHHEQYF
>.|TRBV10-3|TRBJ2-6|.
TGTGCCATCTCAACACCGTCCTCTGGGGCCAACGTCCTGACTTTC
CAISTPSSGANVLTF
>TRBD2|TRBV19|TRBJ2-1|few
TGTGCCAGTAATCGAGGACTAGCTCTGGAGCAGTTCTTC
CASNRGLALEQFF
>TRBD2|TRBV6-1|TRBJ2-7|many
TGTGCCAGCAACCCCGGGAGGGTGGCCGAGCAGTACTTC
CASNPGRVAEQYF
>TRBD1|TRBV9|TRBJ2-5|many
TGTGCCAGCAGCGTAAGGGACAGGCAAGAGACCCAGTACTTC
CASSVRDRQETQYF
>.|TRBV6-1|TRBJ1-1|many
TGTGCCAGCAGGAAGCCGGGCCTTGGGGACACTGAAGCTTTCTTT
CASRKPGLGDTEAFF
>TRBD2|TRBV20-1|TRBJ2-1|.
TGCAGTGCTAGAGGGACTAGCGGGTTCTCCTACAATGAGCAGTTCTTC
CSARGTSGFSYNEQFF
>TRBD1|TRBV5-1|TRBJ2-7|few
TGCGCCAGCGGCCCGGGACAGGGGATCTACGAGCAGTACTTC
CASGPGQGIYEQYF
>TRBD1|TRBV6-2/TRBV6-3|TRBJ2-5|.
TGTGCCAGCAGCATGGACAGGGGGCTGTGGGAGACCCAGTACTTC
CASSMDRGLWETQYF
>TRBD1|TRBV20-1|TRBJ1-6|many
TGCAGTGCTAGGGGGGCAAGACAGGGGTACTATAATTCACCCCTCCACTTT
CSARGARQGYYNSPLHF
>.|TRBV28|TRBJ2-1|.
TGTGCCAGCAGATCCAAGACATTACTCTTC
CASRSKTLLF
>.|TRBV7-3|TRBJ1-5|.
TGTGCCAGCAGCACCCGGGCTTACAATCAGCCCCAGCATTTT
CASSTRAYNQPQHF
>.|TRBV7-9|TRBJ2-1|.
TGCGCCAGCAGCCCCCTCGGGAAAAGCTCCTACGAGCAGTTCTTC
CASSPLGKSSYEQFF
>TRBD1|TRBV28|TRBJ1-6|many
TGTGCCAGCATCCCAGGGGGGTACGCCCCTAATTCACCCCTCCACTTT
CASIPGGYAPNSPLHF
>TRBD1|TRBV20-1|TRBJ1-2|.
TGCAGTGCTAGAGGCGGGACAGGGAACGACTATGGCTACACCTTC
CSARGGTGNDYGYTF
>.|TRBV9|TRBJ1-2|.
TGTGCCAGCAGCGTAGCTGGGAACCTCGGGGGTTATGGCTACACCTTC
CASSVAGNLGGYGYTF
>TRBD2|TRBV20-1|TRBJ2-2|many
TGCAGTGCTAGAGGTCTAGCGGGGGGTGCGAACACCGGGGAGCTGTTTTTT
CSARGLAGGANTGELFF
>TRBD1|TRBV6-1|TRBJ2-1|.
TGTGCCATCAAGGGGGCTAGCTACAATGAGCAGTTCTTC
CAIKGASYNEQFF
>TRBD2|TRBV11-3|TRBJ2-1|many
TGTGCCAGCAGCATTAGCGGGACCTACAATGAGCAGTTCTTC
CASSISGTYNEQFF
>TRBD2|TRBV11-2|TRBJ2-2|many
TGTGCCAGCAGCGGGTCCAGCGGGAGGGCCCCCGGGGAGCTGTTTTTT
CASSGSSGRAPGELFF
>.|TRBV2|TRBJ1-1|many
TGTGCCAGCATCTTCAGGGGATATAACACTGAAGCTTTCTTT
CASIFRGYNTEAFF